The 28 T cell receptor beta chains reported below all come from one sample, sequenced in a study of T cell responses to AZD1222 COVID-19 vaccine. The method was immunoSEQ multiplex PCR; TCRdb's version includes in-frame clones alone and lacks a portion of them. Here the sample spans around 160,000 clones, around 93% being singletons. Specimen: peripheral blood, collected on day 0 of AZD1222 vaccination. The receptor set was obtained from an adult in good health.

The chain's CDR3 is CASSEVRGHGYTF. In DNA, the CDR3 is TGTGCCAGCAGTGAAGTTCGTGGGCATGGCTACACCTTC. The chain employs TRBV2 and TRBJ1-2; D not certain. Per germline, CDR1 SNHLY and CDR2 FYNNEI. Trimming took 1 base from V and 6 from J, leaving 9 bases between them. The CDR3 covers 13 residues.

This clone was observed once. The genes are TRBV18 and TRBJ2-5; TRBD1 matches 10 bases. The CDR3 contains 16 residues. The germline V gene has CDR1 KGHSH and CDR2 LQKENI. J lost 5 bases, V lost 4 bases, and 10 bases had no gene match. The CDR3 DNA reads TGTGCCAGCTCACTTCGCGGGACAGGGGCGAAGGAGACCCAGTACTTC. Protein: CASSLRGTGAKETQYF.

This sequence joins TRBV2 and TRBJ2-3; 12 nucleotides agree with TRBD2. Looked up from germline, CDR1 is SNHLY and CDR2 is FYNNEI. The trim removed 9 bases at V and 6 bases at J, leaving 7 bases unmatched. The CDR3 consists of 14 residues. Written as DNA, the CDR3 is TGTGCCAGGAAGGGACTAGCGGGTGTCGATACGCAGTATTTT. This translates into CARKGLAGVDTQYF. Together with reference TRBV2 and TRBJ2-3, the CDR3 gives the full variable domain: EPEVTQTPSHQVTQMGQEVILRCVPISNHLYFYWYRQILGQKVEFLVSFYNNEISEKSEIFDDQFSVERPDGSNFTLKIRSTKLEDSAMYFCARKGLAGVDTQYFGPGTRLTVL.

This clone was detected only once. The J gene is TRBJ1-1, the V gene TRBV7-9, with no clear D. Germline-derived CDR1 and CDR2 are SEHNR and FQNEAQ (reference sequence). The CDR3 loop spans 13 amino acids. Trimming cost V 3 bases and J 3 bases, with 8 bases left between them. CDR3 DNA: TGTGCCAGCAGCTTCCTGGACTACACTGAAGCTTTCTTT. Translating it yields CASSFLDYTEAFF.

The V and J genes are TRBV12-1 and TRBJ1-2. TRBV12-1 is given as a pseudogene. The CDR3 sequence is 14 residues long. CDR3 nucleotides: TGTGCCAGCAGCCATCCCGACCGTTACTATGGCTACACCTTC. Residues: CASSHPDRYYGYTF.

This sequence joins TRBV6-5 and TRBJ1-2, with D unclear. Trimming stripped 0 bases from V and 4 bases from J, with 12 bases between. The CDR3 contains 15 residues. In germline, CDR1 is MNHEY, CDR2 SVGAGI. The CDR3 protein is CASSYSPGVSYGYTF. In DNA, the CDR3 is TGTGCCAGCAGTTACTCGCCCGGGGTTTCCTATGGCTACACCTTC.

The V call is TRBV4-1, the J call TRBJ2-2, with D possibly being TRBD2 (7 bases). The CDR3 spans 15 residues. Trimming stripped 0 bases from V and 3 bases from J, with 8 bases between. The germline gives CDR1 MGHRA, CDR2 YSYEKL. The CDR3 DNA reads TGCGCCAGCAGCCAAGAAGGGGGGGACACCGGGGAGCTGTTTTTT. Translation: CASSQEGGDTGELFF.

The chain employs TRBV5-1 and TRBJ1-3; no clear D. The CDR3 loop spans 13 amino acids. Trimming removed 2 bases at V and 2 bases at J, with 5 bases between. Germline CDR1 and CDR2: SGHRS and YFSETQ. CDR3 nucleotide sequence: TGCGCCAGCAGCTTATCCCCTGGAAACACCATATATTTT. It yields the protein CASSLSPGNTIYF.

The gene calls are TRBV6-5 and TRBJ1-1, with D unclear. Germline CDR1 MNHEY, CDR2 SVGAGI. The CDR3 spans 14 residues. V lost 5 bases and J lost 0, with 10 bases in between. The CDR3 loop is CASSPIPLNTEAFF. The CDR3 nucleotides read TGTGCCAGCAGTCCGATCCCCTTGAACACTGAAGCTTTCTTT.

In regard to this clone: Additional DNA sequences in this sample encode the identical CDR3. The chain couples TRBV9 to TRBJ2-3; 7 nucleotides match TRBD2. Per the germline V gene, CDR1 is SGDLS and CDR2 is YYNGEE. This CDR3 comprises 15 residues. V was pared by 0 bases and J by 4 bases, with 5 bases of the junction left unmatched. The CDR3 reads CASSVEGGRADTQYF. The CDR3 DNA sequence: TGTGCCAGCAGCGTAGAGGGAGGGAGGGCAGATACGCAGTATTTT. The full variable domain, with the rest looked up from reference TRBV9 and TRBJ2-3, is DSGVTQTPKHLITATGQRVTLRCSPRSGDLSVYWYQQSLDQGLQFLIQYYNGEERAKGNILERFSAQQFPDLHSELNLSSLELGDSALYFCASSVEGGRADTQYFGPGTRLTVL.

This clone appeared once. The V and J genes are TRBV5-6 and TRBJ2-5; perhaps TRBD1 as D (6 bases). Trimming removed 1 base from V and 9 bases from J, with 7 bases in between. Germline V CDR1 and CDR2: SGHDT, YYEEEE. The CDR3 is 11 amino acids. CDR3 coding DNA: TGTGCCAGCAGCTTGAAGGGGGCCCAGTACTTC. Translation gives CASSLKGAQYF.

This chain connects TRBV12-5 to TRBJ2-1; perhaps TRBD1 as D (5 bases). Trimming pared 0 bases from V and 8 bases from J, leaving 17 bases between. The CDR3 consists of 16 residues. The germline V gene encodes CDR1 LGHNT and CDR2 FRNRAP. The CDR3 protein is CASGLVPGQVADEQFF. In DNA form, the CDR3 reads TGTGCTAGTGGTTTGGTACCCGGACAAGTGGCGGATGAGCAGTTCTTC. Full variable domain (rest looked up from reference TRBV12-5 and TRBJ2-1): DARVTQTPRHKVTEMGQEVTMRCQPILGHNTVFWYRQTMMQGLELLAYFRNRAPLDDSGMPKDRFSAEMPDATLATLKIQPSEPRDSAVYFCASGLVPGQVADEQFFGPGTRLTVL.

The chain uses TRBV7-9 and TRBJ2-2; tentatively, D is TRBD1 or TRBD2 (5 bases each). In germline, CDR1 is SEHNR, CDR2 FQNEAQ (reference sequence). The length of the CDR3 is 15 residues. V shed 5 bases and J shed 6 bases, with 16 bases lying between them. The CDR3, as DNA: TGTGCCAGCAGCCTTCTGGCCGGGGACGCCGGGGAGCTGTTTTTT. Translated, it gives CASSLLAGDAGELFF. Full variable domain (rest looked up from reference TRBV7-9 and TRBJ2-2): DTGVSQNPRHKITKRGQNVTFRCDPISEHNRLYWYRQTLGQGPEFLTYFQNEAQLEKSRLLSDRFSAERPKGSFSTLEIQRTEQGDSAMYLCASSLLAGDAGELFFGEGSRLTVL.

This chain links TRBV2 with TRBJ2-5; perhaps TRBD1 as D (5 bases). The CDR3 covers 15 residues. The V and J ends lost 5 bases and 2 bases respectively, with 15 bases between them. In germline, CDR1 is SNHLY, CDR2 FYNNEI. CDR3 sequence (DNA): TGTGCCAGCAGTCCACCAGACAGAGGTCAAGAGACCCAGTACTTC. As protein: CASSPPDRGQETQYF.

The chain joins TRBV28 to TRBJ2-3, with D unresolved. Germline V lookup: CDR1 MDHEN, CDR2 SYDVKM. The CDR3 consists of 10 residues. The V end was cut by 2 bases, the J end by 8 bases, with 2 bases between. The CDR3 loop reads CASSLVTQYF. The CDR3 nucleotides read TGTGCCAGCAGTTTAGTTACGCAGTATTTT.

The V gene is TRBV27, the J gene TRBJ2-1; D might be TRBD1 (6 bases). The CDR3 has 14 residues. Trimming left V 6 bases short and J 5 bases short, with 14 bases between. Germline-derived CDR1 and CDR2 are MNHEY and SMNVEV (reference sequence). The CDR3 DNA reads TGTGCCAGCAGCCATTCAGGGGTCGACAATGAGCAGTTCTTC. Translated, it gives CASSHSGVDNEQFF.

The CDR3 bases are TGCGCCAGCAGCTTACTAGTGAACACTGAAGCTTTCTTT. This translates into CASSLLVNTEAFF. The chain recombines TRBV5-1 with TRBJ1-1; D is undetermined. V lost 2 bases and J lost 0, with 5 bases in between. Germline values: CDR1 SGHRS, CDR2 YFSETQ. The CDR3 is made up of 13 amino acids.

The chain uses TRBV6-1 and TRBJ1-2, with D possibly TRBD1 on 6 matching bases. Deletions cut 2 bases from V and 3 bases from J, with 13 bases between. Germline lookup yields CDR1 MNHNS and CDR2 SASEGT. CDR3 length: 15 residues. The CDR3 here is CASSEISGTYYGYTF. Here the CDR3 DNA reads TGTGCCAGCAGTGAAATCTCCGGGACATACTATGGCTACACCTTC.

V gene TRBV3-1 (or the pseudogene TRBV3-2) combines with J gene TRBJ2-1; TRBD2 agrees at 12 bases. The CDR3 length is 18 residues. Germline values: CDR1 LGHDT, CDR2 YNNKEL (reference sequence). Losses at the gene ends were 0 bases for V and 0 bases for J; bases not matched to a gene: 3. CDR3 region: CASSQDRLAGASYNEQFF. DNA for the CDR3: TGTGCCAGCAGCCAAGATCGACTAGCGGGAGCCTCCTACAATGAGCAGTTCTTC.

V gene TRBV7-2 combines with J gene TRBJ1-4; 8 nucleotides line up with TRBD1. J was trimmed by 2 bases and V by 5 bases; bases with no gene match: 10. The CDR3 is 17 amino acids. Germline V gives CDR1 SGHTA, CDR2 FQGNSA. Here the CDR3 reads CASSPRQGSKTNEKLFF. The CDR3 DNA follows: TGTGCCAGCAGCCCCCGACAGGGGAGTAAGACTAATGAAAAACTGTTTTTT. The entire variable domain, with the rest obtained from reference TRBV7-2 and TRBJ1-4, is as follows: GAGVSQSPSNKVTEKGKDVELRCDPISGHTALYWYRQSLGQGLEFLIYFQGNSAPDKSGLPSDRFSAERTGGSVSTLTIQRTQQEDSAVYLCASSPRQGSKTNEKLFFGSGTQLSVL.

The V gene is TRBV10-3, the J gene TRBJ1-1; 9 bases are a match to TRBD1. This CDR3 has 14 residues. Germline values: CDR1 ENHRY, CDR2 SYGVKD. Trimming removed 6 bases from V and 6 bases from J; junction bases left unmatched: 8. CDR3 amino acids: CAIRADRGGAEAFF. For the CDR3, the DNA is TGTGCCATCAGGGCGGACAGGGGAGGGGCTGAAGCTTTCTTT.

The V call is TRBV29-1, the J call TRBJ2-2, with TRBD1 identical over 8 bases. This CDR3 region has 13 residues. V shed 6 bases, J shed 6 bases, and the junction held 6 bases outside the gene matches. The germline CDR1 and CDR2 sequences are SQVTM and ANQGSEA. The CDR3 coding sequence is TGCAGCGTAACGGACAGGGACGCCGGGGAGCTGTTTTTT. Amino acid sequence: CSVTDRDAGELFF.

V gene TRBV7-2 combines with J gene TRBJ1-1; D is undetermined. V shed 2 bases and J shed 5 bases, with 12 bases lying between them. CDR3 length equals 14 residues. The germline V gene encodes CDR1 SGHTA and CDR2 FQGNSA. This CDR3 reads CASSLTGRLTEAFF. CDR3 sequence (DNA): TGTGCCAGCAGCTTAACGGGTAGGTTGACTGAAGCTTTCTTT. The full variable domain, rest sourced from reference TRBV7-2 and TRBJ1-1, is GAGVSQSPSNKVTEKGKDVELRCDPISGHTALYWYRQSLGQGLEFLIYFQGNSAPDKSGLPSDRFSAERTGGSVSTLTIQRTQQEDSAVYLCASSLTGRLTEAFFGQGTRLTVV.

This chain connects TRBV7-2 to TRBJ2-7, with D perhaps TRBD1 (6 bases). Trimming pared 3 bases from V and 7 bases from J, leaving 13 bases between. This CDR3 has 13 residues. Germline CDR1 SGHTA, CDR2 FQGNSA. Written as DNA, the CDR3 is TGTGCCAGCAGCTTGGCCCCCACAGGGGAGCAGTACTTC. Amino acids: CASSLAPTGEQYF.

The CDR3 coding sequence is TGTGCCAGCAGTGAATCTCTAGCGCTTGAGCAGTTCTTC. Encoded protein: CASSESLALEQFF. This rearrangement joins TRBV6-1 to TRBJ2-1, with D perhaps TRBD2 (6 bases). Germline CDR1 is MNHNS and CDR2 is SASEGT. The CDR3 has 13 amino acids. Trimming took off 2 bases at V and 9 bases at J, with 11 bases between the two ends.

This rearrangement joins TRBV19 to TRBJ1-1; the match to TRBD1 covers 7 bases. V trimming: 4 bases; J trimming: 6 bases; junction bases outside the gene matches: 17. The CDR3 runs to 17 residues. The germline V gene encodes CDR1 LNHDA and CDR2 SQIVND (reference sequence). Here the CDR3 reads CASSRGPGGRVRAEAFF. The CDR3 DNA is TGTGCCAGTAGTAGGGGCCCAGGGGGAAGGGTTAGAGCTGAAGCTTTCTTT.

The rearrangement joins TRBV7-3 to TRBJ2-3, with D perhaps TRBD1 or TRBD2 (5 bases each). This CDR3 has 16 amino acids. The germline CDR1 and CDR2 sequences are SGHTA and FQGTGA. V dropped 3 bases and J dropped 1 base, with 14 bases sitting between them. The CDR3 reads CASSLSGTGGTDTQYF. CDR3 nucleotides: TGTGCCAGCAGCTTGTCCGGGACCGGCGGCACAGATACGCAGTATTTT.

The chain uses TRBV3-1 (or the pseudogene TRBV3-2) and TRBJ1-1; 8 nucleotides agree with TRBD1. There are 17 residues in the CDR3. In germline, CDR1 is LGHDT, CDR2 YNNKEL (reference sequence). J lost 2 bases, V lost 2 bases, and 10 bases had no gene match. In DNA form, the CDR3 reads TGTGCCAGCAGCCAATTCTCGCAGGGGGCAAGTAACACTGAAGCTTTCTTT. Encoded protein: CASSQFSQGASNTEAFF.